The 14 T cell receptor beta chains given below trace back to one sample, sequenced in a study of radiation and T cells in renal cell carcinoma (TCRdb year 2020). Library prep was done by the immunoSEQ multiplex PCR assay. TCRdb retrieved this table from immuneACCESS and kept in-frame rearrangements only. Not all clones are present; in checked studies, unresolved V genes account for under half, and no reason is known for the remainder. Present in this sample are some 100,000 clones, 82% of which were seen just once. The biggest ten clones account for around 6.7% of the sample. Read against the paper, the sample's time point label means: baseline pretreatment blood. This specimen's treatment or condition label, interpreted: 15 Gy SBRT to primary tumor, nephrectomy 4 weeks later. The sequencing used blood, collected from a patient whose treatment included radiotherapy and nephrectomy. The receptors were sampled from a man aged 55-75 years with renal cell carcinoma.

The genes are TRBV15 and TRBJ1-2; maybe TRBD1 (5 bases). The CDR3 has 15 residues. Per the germline V gene, CDR1 is LNHNV and CDR2 is YYDKDF (reference sequence). The V end lost 1 base, the J end lost 4 bases, and 13 bases lay between the germline ends. The chain's CDR3 is CATSRGGDFPYGYTF. DNA of the CDR3: TGTGCCACCAGCAGAGGGGGGGACTTCCCCTATGGCTACACCTTC.

The rearrangement uses TRBV28 and TRBJ1-1; D unclear. Germline V gene lookup returns CDR1 MDHEN and CDR2 SYDVKM. The CDR3 is 16 residues long. Trimming pared 6 bases from V and 5 bases from J, leaving 22 bases between. CDR3 region: CASRSPAAPLETEAFF. The CDR3 DNA sequence: TGTGCCAGCAGGTCCCCGGCGGCCCCCCTTGAGACTGAAGCTTTCTTT.

This chain links TRBV5-5 with TRBJ2-7, with no clear D. The CDR3 has 13 residues. V lost 0 bases, J lost 12 bases, and 16 bases lay in between. Germline V gene data show CDR1 as SGHKS and CDR2 as YYEKEE (reference sequence). CDR3 nucleotides: TGTGCCAGCAGCTTGGAGCCCAGACTGTCCCGGTACTTC. Its translation is CASSLEPRLSRYF.

CDR3 sequence: CASSPTGTSGDTGELFF. The DNA for the CDR3 is TGCGCCAGCAGCCCAACCGGGACTAGCGGGGACACCGGGGAGCTGTTTTTT. The chain employs TRBV4-3 and TRBJ2-2, with 13 bases identical to TRBD2. Germline V gene data show CDR1 as LGHNA and CDR2 as YSLEER. The CDR3 runs 17 residues. J was trimmed by 3 bases and V by 4 bases; bases with no gene match: 5.

V is TRBV29-1 and J is TRBJ1-3; 8 nucleotides match TRBD1. The V gene end was trimmed by 4 bases and the J gene end by 2 bases; junction bases not matched to a gene: 1. The CDR3 is made up of 13 amino acids. Germline V lookup: CDR1 SQVTM, CDR2 ANQGSEA. The CDR3 bases are TGCAGCGTTGGACAGGGGACTGGAAACACCATATATTTT. Its protein product is CSVGQGTGNTIYF.

The rearrangement joins TRBV18 to TRBJ2-7, with 8 nucleotides matching TRBD1. Germline CDR1 KGHSH, CDR2 LQKENI. CDR3 length equals 14 residues. V shed 6 bases, J shed 6 bases, and the junction held 10 bases outside the gene matches. The CDR3 loop is CASSSPTGEREQYF. Here the CDR3 DNA reads TGTGCCAGCTCCTCTCCGACAGGGGAGCGCGAGCAGTACTTC.

The CDR3 region has the DNA TGTGCCAGCAGGACGAGACAGGGGGCCAACAATGAGCAGTTCTTC. Translation: CASRTRQGANNEQFF. This chain connects TRBV2 to TRBJ2-1; 10 nucleotides agree with TRBD1. The CDR3 runs 15 residues. V shed 6 bases, J shed 5 bases, and the junction held 7 bases outside the gene matches. CDR1 SNHLY and CDR2 FYNNEI come from the germline V gene.

This rearrangement joins TRBV29-1 to TRBJ2-1; 9 bases align to TRBD1. This CDR3 comprises 12 residues. Losses at the gene ends were 7 bases for V and 4 bases for J; bases not matched to a gene: 2. Germline V lookup: CDR1 SQVTM, CDR2 ANQGSEA. CDR3 DNA sequence: TGCAGCGCCGGACAGGGGTACAATGAGCAGTTCTTC. Protein sequence: CSAGQGYNEQFF.

The gene calls are TRBV28 and TRBJ2-3; 7 nucleotides agree with TRBD1. This CDR3 comprises 14 residues. Trimming at V came to 5 bases and at J to 4 bases, leaving 6 bases not matched to a gene. Germline-derived CDR1 and CDR2 are MDHEN and SYDVKM. DNA for the CDR3: TGTGCCAGCAGTCCACACGGACAGGCAGATACGCAGTATTTT. It yields the protein CASSPHGQADTQYF.

This chain links TRBV2 with TRBJ2-7; D unresolved. V was clipped by 7 bases and J by 3 bases, with 7 bases between them. The CDR3 is 11 residues long. The germline CDR1 and CDR2 sequences are SNHLY and FYNNEI. CDR3 DNA: TGTGCCAGCAAAAATGTCTACGAGCAGTACTTC. Its translation is CASKNVYEQYF. Full variable domain (missing parts from reference TRBV2 and TRBJ2-7): EPEVTQTPSHQVTQMGQEVILRCVPISNHLYFYWYRQILGQKVEFLVSFYNNEISEKSEIFDDQFSVERPDGSNFTLKIRSTKLEDSAMYFCASKNVYEQYFGPGTRLTVT.

The rearrangement links TRBV5-1 to TRBJ2-7, with 7 bases that match TRBD2. Germline CDR1 and CDR2: SGHRS and YFSETQ. The CDR3 loop spans 14 amino acids. V dropped 2 bases and J dropped 5; count of bases not matched to a gene: 7. The CDR3, as DNA: TGCGCCAGCAGCTTTTCGGGGGGAGTTAACGAGCAGTACTTC. Translating it yields CASSFSGGVNEQYF.

The chain is built from TRBV28 and TRBJ1-5, with D perhaps matching TRBD1 (5 bases). Trimming took off 3 bases at V and 3 bases at J, with 9 bases between the two ends. Germline V gene data show CDR1 as MDHEN and CDR2 as SYDVKM. The CDR3 is made up of 14 amino acids. CDR3 nucleotides: TGTGCCAGCAGTTTTGGGGCACACAATCAGCCCCAGCATTTT. This gives the protein CASSFGAHNQPQHF. Combining the CDR3 with reference TRBV28 and TRBJ1-5 gives the whole variable domain DVKVTQSSRYLVKRTGEKVFLECVQDMDHENMFWYRQDPGLGLRLIYFSYDVKMKEKGDIPEGYSVSREKKERFSLILESASTNQTSMYLCASSFGAHNQPQHFGDGTRLSIL.

The rearrangement joins TRBV11-2 to TRBJ2-2; D possibly matches TRBD1 or TRBD2 (6 bases each). The CDR3 contains 20 residues. V was cut by 0 bases and J by 0 bases, with 20 bases left in between. The germline V gene has CDR1 SGHAT and CDR2 FQNNGV. The CDR3 nucleotides are TGTGCCAGCAGCTTAGATACGGGGGCGGGAACCTTGGCGAACACCGGGGAGCTGTTTTTT. Protein: CASSLDTGAGTLANTGELFF.

CDR3 sequence: CASSSGLAGYNEQFF. In nucleotides, the CDR3 is TGTGCCAGCAGCTCGGGACTAGCGGGGTACAATGAGCAGTTCTTC. The chain combines TRBV7-9 with TRBJ2-1, with 13 bases aligning to TRBD2. CDR3 length: 15 residues. V gave up 4 bases and J gave up 4 bases; unmatched junction bases: 1. CDR1 is SEHNR and CDR2 is FQNEAQ in the germline V gene (reference sequence).